Listed below are T cell receptor beta chains from one sample, sequenced in a study of T cell repertoires in cytomegalovirus infection. The antigens these receptors bind are not known. TCRdb re-called the reads through MiXCR, storing one row per CDR3 protein. The data hold about 920,000 distinct CDR3 sequences, with approximately 31% observed a single time. The sample was cultured CD8+ T cells from PBMCs, taken from culture after CMV antigen stimulation. The receptors come from a human donor in good health (CMV status not recorded). Some clones in this sample may be carry-over from other donors' samples. CDR3s include the opening cysteine and the closing phenylalanine or tryptophan. Each record gives: V gene, clone size, J gene, D gene, CDR3 DNA, CDR3 protein. D genes are given only for firm matches. Part of the rows lack a size; the others show once, few, many or a class for expanded clones.

V gene: TRBV5-4
clone size: .
J gene: TRBJ2-7
D gene: .
CDR3 DNA: TGTGCCAGCAGCGGGGGGGCCGACAGGGTACTCTACGAGCAGTACTTC
CDR3 protein: CASSGGADRVLYEQYF

V gene: TRBV7-9
clone size: few
J gene: TRBJ1-5
D gene: .
CDR3 DNA: TGTGCCAGCAGCTTAGGGGGGTACGGAGATCAGCCCCAGCATTTT
CDR3 protein: CASSLGGYGDQPQHF

V gene: TRBV28
clone size: few
J gene: TRBJ1-2
D gene: .
CDR3 DNA: TGTGCCATCCTGGGAATGAGTCTCTTC
CDR3 protein: CAILGMSLF

V gene: TRBV7-8
clone size: .
J gene: TRBJ2-2
D gene: .
CDR3 DNA: TGTGCCAGCAGCGGACGGGGACAGAACACCGGGGAGCTGTTTTTT
CDR3 protein: CASSGRGQNTGELFF

V gene: TRBV19
clone size: .
J gene: TRBJ1-4
D gene: .
CDR3 DNA: TGTGCCAGTAGTCCCGGGGAGCAGGCCTCCGCAACTAATGAAAAACTGTTTTTT
CDR3 protein: CASSPGEQASATNEKLFF

V gene: TRBV20-1
clone size: .
J gene: TRBJ2-1
D gene: TRBD2
CDR3 DNA: TGCAGTGCTAGCGCCTGGCCGAGAGCGGGGGAAAGCTACAATGAGCAGTTCTTC
CDR3 protein: CSASAWPRAGESYNEQFF

V gene: TRBV5-1
clone size: .
J gene: TRBJ1-1
D gene: TRBD1
CDR3 DNA: TGCGCCAGCAGCTCGACAGGGGCGTCAGGCTCTGAAGCTTTCTTT
CDR3 protein: CASSSTGASGSEAFF

V gene: TRBV6-2/TRBV6-3
clone size: .
J gene: TRBJ1-6
D gene: .
CDR3 DNA: TGTGCCAGCAGCCGGGACGCCCGTAATTCACCCCTCCACTTT
CDR3 protein: CASSRDARNSPLHF

V gene: TRBV2
clone size: .
J gene: TRBJ2-7
D gene: TRBD1
CDR3 DNA: TGTGCCAGCAGTGAAGCTCTGGACAGGGAAGGCTACGAGCAGTACTTC
CDR3 protein: CASSEALDREGYEQYF

V gene: TRBV27
clone size: few
J gene: TRBJ1-1
D gene: .
CDR3 DNA: TGTGCCAGCAGTTTAAGTGGGAGTTGGTCTGAAGCTTTCTTT
CDR3 protein: CASSLSGSWSEAFF

V gene: TRBV27
clone size: .
J gene: TRBJ1-1
D gene: .
CDR3 DNA: TGTGCCAGCAGTACACACATGAACACTGAAGCTTTCTTT
CDR3 protein: CASSTHMNTEAFF

V gene: TRBV25-1
clone size: .
J gene: TRBJ2-5
D gene: .
CDR3 DNA: TGTGCCAGCAGTGAAAAATTCTACAGGGACCAAGAGACCCAGTACTTC
CDR3 protein: CASSEKFYRDQETQYF

V gene: TRBV6-2/TRBV6-3
clone size: .
J gene: TRBJ1-5
D gene: .
CDR3 DNA: TGTGCCAGCAGTTACCCGTACAATCAGCCCCAGCATTTT
CDR3 protein: CASSYPYNQPQHF

V gene: TRBV27
clone size: .
J gene: TRBJ2-1
D gene: .
CDR3 DNA: TGTGCCAGCAGTTTCGGGGCACCCAATGAGCAGTTCTTC
CDR3 protein: CASSFGAPNEQFF

V gene: TRBV6-5
clone size: many
J gene: TRBJ2-1
D gene: .
CDR3 DNA: TGTGCCAGCAGTTACTTTCCGGGAACAAACAATGAGCAGTTCTTC
CDR3 protein: CASSYFPGTNNEQFF

V gene: TRBV7-6
clone size: .
J gene: TRBJ2-5
D gene: .
CDR3 DNA: TGTGCCAGCACCGAAAGGGACCGGGAAAGGACCCAGTACTTC
CDR3 protein: CASTERDRERTQYF

V gene: TRBV2
clone size: few
J gene: TRBJ1-5
D gene: .
CDR3 DNA: TGTGCCAGCAGTGAAGTACAGGCGACAGGTGGTCAGCCCCAGCATTTT
CDR3 protein: CASSEVQATGGQPQHF

V gene: TRBV7-8
clone size: many
J gene: TRBJ1-5
D gene: .
CDR3 DNA: TGTGCCAGCAGCTTAGAGATCGTGGGACACCCATATAGCAATCAGCCCCAGCATTTT
CDR3 protein: CASSLEIVGHPYSNQPQHF

V gene: TRBV27
clone size: .
J gene: TRBJ2-7
D gene: .
CDR3 DNA: TGTGCCAGCAGTTTATCGTTAGGTGTACTCCCCTACGAGCAGTACTTC
CDR3 protein: CASSLSLGVLPYEQYF

V gene: TRBV6-6
clone size: many
J gene: TRBJ2-2
D gene: .
CDR3 DNA: TGTGCCAGCAGTTATGGGCGCGGGGAGCTGTTTTTT
CDR3 protein: CASSYGRGELFF

V gene: TRBV12-3/TRBV12-4
clone size: .
J gene: TRBJ2-3
D gene: TRBD2
CDR3 DNA: TGTGCCAGCAGTGAGACTAGCGGGGGACTCACAGATACGCAGTATTTT
CDR3 protein: CASSETSGGLTDTQYF

V gene: TRBV7-4
clone size: .
J gene: TRBJ1-3
D gene: .
CDR3 DNA: TGTGCCAGCAGCTTAGTAGGCAGATTCTCTGGAAACACCATATATTTT
CDR3 protein: CASSLVGRFSGNTIYF

V gene: TRBV2
clone size: .
J gene: TRBJ2-1
D gene: .
CDR3 DNA: TGTGCCAGCTCCAGAAGGGAGCAGAGACCTTACAATGAGCAGTTCTTC
CDR3 protein: CASSRREQRPYNEQFF

V gene: TRBV13
clone size: .
J gene: TRBJ1-5
D gene: .
CDR3 DNA: TGTGCCAGCAGCTTAGGCGCGAGGGGGTGGCAGCCCCAGCATTTT
CDR3 protein: CASSLGARGWQPQHF

V gene: TRBV10-3
clone size: .
J gene: TRBJ2-3
D gene: TRBD2
CDR3 DNA: TGTGCCATCCTCGTTGGGACTAGCGGCACAGATACGCAGTATTTT
CDR3 protein: CAILVGTSGTDTQYF

V gene: TRBV7-9
clone size: .
J gene: TRBJ2-7
D gene: .
CDR3 DNA: TGTGCCAGCAGGCCGGGCACCGACTACGAGCAGTACTTC
CDR3 protein: CASRPGTDYEQYF

V gene: TRBV7-8
clone size: .
J gene: TRBJ2-5
D gene: .
CDR3 DNA: TGTGCCAGCAGCTTAGCTGGGGGCGGGGGCTTACGGCAAGAGACCCAGTACTTC
CDR3 protein: CASSLAGGGGLRQETQYF

V gene: TRBV13
clone size: .
J gene: TRBJ1-4
D gene: .
CDR3 DNA: TGTGCCAGCAGCTTAGGGGAGGGATCTGAAAAACTGTTTTTT
CDR3 protein: CASSLGEGSEKLFF

V gene: TRBV7-9
clone size: .
J gene: TRBJ2-1
D gene: .
CDR3 DNA: TGTGCCAGCAGTCCCTACAGGGTTGAGCAGTTCTTC
CDR3 protein: CASSPYRVEQFF

V gene: TRBV12-3/TRBV12-4
clone size: few
J gene: TRBJ1-1
D gene: TRBD1
CDR3 DNA: TGTGCCAGCAGGCCGAAGGACAGGGTGAACACTGAAGCTTTCTTT
CDR3 protein: CASRPKDRVNTEAFF

V gene: TRBV3-1
clone size: .
J gene: TRBJ2-1
D gene: .
CDR3 DNA: TGTGCCAGCGAGGGACAAAGTTATGAGCAGTTCTTC
CDR3 protein: CASEGQSYEQFF

V gene: TRBV13
clone size: once
J gene: TRBJ2-3
D gene: TRBD2
CDR3 DNA: TGTGCCAGCAGCTTAGGTCCAGCGGGGGTTGCAAATACGCAGTATTTT
CDR3 protein: CASSLGPAGVANTQYF

V gene: TRBV5-4
clone size: .
J gene: TRBJ1-2
D gene: .
CDR3 DNA: TGTGCCAGCAGCTTGGACAGACTGGACTATGGCTACACCTTC
CDR3 protein: CASSLDRLDYGYTF

V gene: TRBV19
clone size: .
J gene: TRBJ2-7
D gene: .
CDR3 DNA: TGTGCCAGTACTACCTCGACAGGAAACTACGAGCAGTACTTC
CDR3 protein: CASTTSTGNYEQYF

V gene: TRBV6-1
clone size: few
J gene: TRBJ2-7
D gene: .
CDR3 DNA: TGTGCCAGCAGTGGTTGGACCGCCTACGAGCAGTACTTC
CDR3 protein: CASSGWTAYEQYF

V gene: TRBV5-4
clone size: .
J gene: TRBJ2-1
D gene: .
CDR3 DNA: TGTGCCAGCAGCTTGTTTCCGACGGGGGATTTCTACAATGAGCAGTTCTTC
CDR3 protein: CASSLFPTGDFYNEQFF

V gene: TRBV19
clone size: .
J gene: TRBJ2-3
D gene: TRBD2
CDR3 DNA: TGTGCCAGAGGTATTGGACTAGCGGGATCGAAGGATACGCAGTATTTT
CDR3 protein: CARGIGLAGSKDTQYF

V gene: TRBV7-4
clone size: .
J gene: TRBJ2-7
D gene: .
CDR3 DNA: TGTGCCAGCAGCGGCAACACCGGGTACGAGCAGTACTTC
CDR3 protein: CASSGNTGYEQYF

V gene: TRBV28
clone size: .
J gene: TRBJ1-5
D gene: .
CDR3 DNA: TGTGCCAGCAGTCGTCCGCCTGCAGGTTTCAATCAGCCCCAGCATTTT
CDR3 protein: CASSRPPAGFNQPQHF

V gene: TRBV10-3
clone size: .
J gene: TRBJ2-5
D gene: .
CDR3 DNA: TGTGCCATCAGTGAATATACCGGGACATTAGGTGGGCAAGAGACCCAGTACTTC
CDR3 protein: CAISEYTGTLGGQETQYF

V gene: TRBV19
clone size: .
J gene: TRBJ2-5
D gene: TRBD1
CDR3 DNA: TGTGCCAGTAGGGACGGGACAGGGAAAGGGGAGACCCAGTACTTC
CDR3 protein: CASRDGTGKGETQYF

V gene: TRBV24-1
clone size: .
J gene: TRBJ1-2
D gene: TRBD1
CDR3 DNA: TGTGCCACCAGTGATCCGGACAGGGGCTATGGCTACACCTTC
CDR3 protein: CATSDPDRGYGYTF

V gene: TRBV27
clone size: .
J gene: TRBJ2-7
D gene: .
CDR3 DNA: TGTGCCAGCAGTTTACGGGAACAAAGCTACGAGCAGTACTTC
CDR3 protein: CASSLREQSYEQYF

V gene: TRBV6-2/TRBV6-3
clone size: few
J gene: TRBJ2-7
D gene: TRBD2
CDR3 DNA: TGTGCCAGCAGTGGACCGGGACTAGACAACGAGCAGTACTTC
CDR3 protein: CASSGPGLDNEQYF

V gene: TRBV7-8
clone size: many
J gene: TRBJ2-5
D gene: TRBD2
CDR3 DNA: TGTGCCAGCACCTCTCTACGGGTAGACGGGGGGGAGACCCAGTACTTC
CDR3 protein: CASTSLRVDGGETQYF

V gene: TRBV6-2/TRBV6-3
clone size: .
J gene: TRBJ1-1
D gene: TRBD1
CDR3 DNA: TGTGCCAGCAGTTACACCCCGGACAGGGTGAGGAAAACTGAAGCTTTCTTT
CDR3 protein: CASSYTPDRVRKTEAFF

V gene: TRBV27
clone size: .
J gene: TRBJ1-5
D gene: .
CDR3 DNA: TGTACCAGCAGTTTTGGGGCCGTCGGGGGCAATCAGCCCCAGCATTTT
CDR3 protein: CTSSFGAVGGNQPQHF

V gene: TRBV12-3/TRBV12-4
clone size: .
J gene: TRBJ2-2
D gene: .
CDR3 DNA: TGTGCCAGCCCACTTTATCGACAGGACGCGAACACCGGGGAGCTGTTTTTT
CDR3 protein: CASPLYRQDANTGELFF

V gene: TRBV12-3/TRBV12-4
clone size: .
J gene: TRBJ2-2
D gene: TRBD1
CDR3 DNA: TGTGCCAGCACCGGGACAGGGACCGCCGGGGAGCTGTTTTTT
CDR3 protein: CASTGTGTAGELFF

V gene: TRBV5-4
clone size: .
J gene: TRBJ1-2
D gene: .
CDR3 DNA: TGTGCCAGCCATTGGGGGGCCGGCTATGGCTACACCTTC
CDR3 protein: CASHWGAGYGYTF

V gene: TRBV27
clone size: .
J gene: TRBJ2-1
D gene: TRBD2
CDR3 DNA: TGTGCCAGCAGTTTTGGACTAGCGGGGGCCCCTGAGCAGTTCTTC
CDR3 protein: CASSFGLAGAPEQFF

V gene: TRBV5-5
clone size: .
J gene: TRBJ1-1
D gene: .
CDR3 DNA: TGTGCCAGCACCAGAGACGTGAGCACTGAAGCTTTCTTT
CDR3 protein: CASTRDVSTEAFF

V gene: TRBV12-3/TRBV12-4
clone size: many
J gene: TRBJ2-7
D gene: .
CDR3 DNA: TGTGCCAGCACAGTCAGCAGTGCCTACGAGCAGTACTTC
CDR3 protein: CASTVSSAYEQYF